The present T cell receptor (beta chain) was sequenced within a study of blood T cell repertoires in COVID-19. The overall study: The United States, Italy and Spain were the sources of the acute and convalescent COVID-19 samples. Sample material is recorded as cDNA or gDNA derived from T cells, B-cell-depleted T cells, or PBMCs.

The study drew participants aged 18 to 89 years from fewer than 30 US areas. What the recovered Cohort 3 donors had was two negative PCRs, clearance, or symptom resolution. Assay: immunoSEQ multiplex PCR; the TCRdb copy retains only in-frame clones and omits some. The table has 180,000 or so clones, roughly 83% seen once. CDR3 length: 15 amino acids. The J segment lost 5 bases and the V segment lost 2 bases, leaving 3 bases of the junction unmatched. The germline V gene has CDR1 LGHDT and CDR2 YNNKEL (reference sequence). The specimen sequenced was PBMCs or T cells enriched from blood (not recorded which). The clonotype comes from a woman in her sixties who had recovered from COVID-19. The V gene is TRBV3-1 (or the pseudogene TRBV3-2), the J gene TRBJ2-1; 10 bases match TRBD2. As DNA, the CDR3 is TGTGCCAGCAGCCAACCGGGACTAGCGAACAATGAGCAGTTCTTC. Protein: CASSQPGLANNEQFF.